These 22 T cell receptor beta chains originate from one sample sequenced in a study of cytomegalovirus exposure and HLA in healthy donors. The PCR was carried out with 60 Vbeta primers and 13 Jbeta primers. The repertoire was sequenced with immunoSEQ multiplex PCR; TCRdb's copy has only in-frame clones and lacks some. The sample lists around 170,000 clones, 75% to 85% occurring once. The sequenced material came from PBMCs. The receptors were gathered from a woman in her twenties or thirties in good health and CMV-seropositive.

This clone was detected only a few times. The V call is TRBV6-1, the J call TRBJ2-5; 7 bases are a match to TRBD1. This CDR3 is built from 15 residues. CDR1 and CDR2 (germline): MNHNS, SASEGT. The V and J ends lost 0 bases and 5 bases, in that order; junction bases with no gene match: 6. CDR3 DNA: TGTGCCAGCAGTGAAGCGCAAGGGGGCGTGGAGACCCAGTACTTC. Encoded protein: CASSEAQGGVETQYF.

This chain uses TRBV6-6 with TRBJ2-1; TRBD1 aligns across 9 bases. This CDR3 has 12 residues. Germline CDR1 MNHNY, CDR2 SVGAGI (reference sequence). V trimming: 2 bases; J trimming: 12 bases; junction bases outside the gene matches: 2. The CDR3 nucleotides read TGTGCCAGCAGTTACCCGACAGGGGGGCAGTTCTTC. Translated, it gives CASSYPTGGQFF.

The chain couples TRBV5-6 to TRBJ2-1; D gene unclear. Germline CDR1 and CDR2: SGHDT and YYEEEE. V dropped 4 bases and J dropped 6 bases, with 5 bases sitting between them. The CDR3 runs 11 residues. The DNA of the CDR3 is TGTGCCAGCAGCCAGGCCAATGAGCAGTTCTTC. Translation: CASSQANEQFF.

The V and J genes are TRBV21-1 and TRBJ2-2; no DNA check was done on the table's D call, TRBD2. TRBV21-1 is recorded as a pseudogene. The CDR3 is 17 amino acids. The CDR3, as DNA: TGTGCCAGCAGCACCCAGCGGGGGGGCGCGAACACCGGGGAGCTGTTTTTT. Protein sequence: CASSTQRGGANTGELFF.

This rearrangement joins TRBV18 to TRBJ2-7; possibly TRBD2 for D (5 bases). V lost 5 bases, J lost 0 bases, and 11 bases lay in between. The CDR3 sequence is 14 residues long. Germline lookup yields CDR1 KGHSH and CDR2 LQKENI. In DNA, the CDR3 is TGTGCCAGCTCATCCTTCCGGGACTCCTACGAGCAGTACTTC. Its protein is CASSSFRDSYEQYF.

This clone occurred a few times. The genes are TRBV7-8 and TRBJ1-4; D ambiguous. Germline CDR1 reads SGHVS; CDR2 reads FQNEAQ. The CDR3 runs to 13 residues. The V end lost 5 bases, the J end lost 8 bases, and 12 bases lay between the germline ends. In DNA form, the CDR3 reads TGTGCCAGCAGCGATCGGAGCCACGAAAAACTGTTTTTT. This sequence encodes CASSDRSHEKLFF. Looking up the rest from reference TRBV7-8 and TRBJ1-4 gives the full variable domain: GAGVSQSPRYKVAKRGQDVALRCDPISGHVSLFWYQQALGQGPEFLTYFQNEAQLDKSGLPSDRFFAERPEGSVSTLKIQRTQQEDSAVYLCASSDRSHEKLFFGSGTQLSVL.

This chain links TRBV19 with TRBJ1-1; 8 bases map to TRBD1. Trimming took 7 bases from V and 0 from J; bases not matched to a gene: 7. Germline-derived CDR1 and CDR2 are LNHDA and SQIVND (reference sequence). This CDR3 spans 15 amino acids. In DNA, the CDR3 is TGTGCCAGTATCGGGACAGGTAGGATGAACACTGAAGCTTTCTTT. Its protein is CASIGTGRMNTEAFF.

This chain uses TRBV28 with TRBJ1-5; TRBD1 matches 7 bases. Trimming took 5 bases from V and 0 from J; bases not matched to a gene: 1. Germline CDR1 MDHEN, CDR2 SYDVKM. The CDR3 is made up of 14 amino acids. The CDR3 sequence is CASSQGGSNQPQHF. CDR3 bases: TGTGCCAGCAGTCAGGGGGGTAGCAATCAGCCCCAGCATTTT.

This clone turned up a few times. This chain uses TRBV11-3 with TRBJ2-3; 10 bases fit TRBD2. This CDR3 has 17 amino acids. The ends lost 1 base at V and 2 bases at J; junction bases unmatched: 6. Germline V gene lookup returns CDR1 SGHNT and CDR2 YENEEA. This chain's CDR3 is CASSLARSGGDTDTQYF. CDR3 coding DNA: TGTGCCAGCAGCTTAGCCCGAAGCGGGGGGGACACAGATACGCAGTATTTT. Complete variable domain (other parts from reference TRBV11-3 and TRBJ2-3): EAGVVQSPRYKIIEKKQPVAFWCNPISGHNTLYWYLQNLGQGPELLIRYENEEAVDDSQLPKDRFSAERLKGVDSTLKIQPAELGDSAVYLCASSLARSGGDTDTQYFGPGTRLTVL.

The rearrangement links TRBV5-1 to TRBJ1-5; 8 bases agree with TRBD1. The CDR3 covers 15 residues. Trimming removed 0 bases from V and 6 bases from J; junction bases left unmatched: 5. Germline loops: CDR1 SGHRS, CDR2 YFSETQ. CDR3 bases: TGCGCCAGCAGCTTGGATGGGCAGGGGGCTCAGCCCCAGCATTTT. Amino acids: CASSLDGQGAQPQHF.

V gene TRBV10-2 combines with J gene TRBJ2-3, with 16 positions matching TRBD2. CDR3 size: 16 residues. Trimming at V came to 7 bases and at J to 5 bases, leaving 6 bases not matched to a gene. CDR1 is WSHSY, CDR2 SAAADI, per germline. CDR3 DNA sequence: TGCGCCAGCAAAGAGGGACTAGCGGGGGGGCAAGATACGCAGTATTTT. Its protein product is CASKEGLAGGQDTQYF.

The rearrangement joins TRBV6-5 to TRBJ2-3, with 8 bases that match TRBD2. Per the germline V gene, CDR1 is MNHEY and CDR2 is SVGAGI. Losses at the gene ends were 5 bases for V and 4 bases for J; bases not matched to a gene: 5. This CDR3 spans 14 amino acids. Here the CDR3 reads CASSRGGDSDTQYF. For the CDR3, the DNA is TGTGCCAGCAGTCGGGGGGGGGACTCAGATACGCAGTATTTT.

V usage is TRBV7-2 and J usage is TRBJ2-2; 8 bases map to TRBD2. This CDR3 spans 16 amino acids. Per the germline V gene, CDR1 is SGHTA and CDR2 is FQGNSA. Unmatched junction bases numbered 3, after V lost 1 base and J lost 2 bases. CDR3 DNA: TGTGCCAGCAGCTTAGTCGGGGGGGGCAACACCGGGGAGCTGTTTTTT. Encoded protein: CASSLVGGGNTGELFF.

This chain joins TRBV28 and TRBJ2-5; a possible D gene is TRBD2 (6 bases). Trimming removed 10 bases at V and 3 bases at J, with 15 bases between. CDR1 MDHEN and CDR2 SYDVKM come from the germline V gene. The CDR3 has 13 amino acids. CDR3 amino acids: CAIGRGLEETQYF. The CDR3 DNA reads as TGTGCCATCGGGCGGGGTCTAGAAGAGACCCAGTACTTC.

This chain uses TRBV7-2 with TRBJ1-5, with 10 nucleotides matching TRBD1. CDR1 SGHTA and CDR2 FQGNSA come from the germline V gene. The CDR3 totals 16 residues. Losses at the gene ends were 0 bases for V and 6 bases for J; bases not matched to a gene: 5. The chain's CDR3 is CASSLATGGSGQPQHF. DNA of the CDR3: TGTGCCAGCAGCTTAGCGACAGGGGGCTCGGGTCAGCCCCAGCATTTT.

Turning to this clone: Germline is not matched at one junction end, which may reflect a read error. DNA of the CDR3: TGTGCCAGTAGTATCTTTGCGGGGGATAACTACGAGCAGTGCTTC. This sequence encodes CASSIFAGDNYEQCF. The V gene is TRBV19, the J gene TRBJ2-7; 7 bases map to TRBD2. This CDR3 comprises 15 residues. Per the germline V gene, CDR1 is LNHDA and CDR2 is SQIVND (reference sequence).

V usage is TRBV7-9 and J usage is TRBJ2-2; unclear D gene. Germline CDR1 reads SEHNR; CDR2 reads FQNEAQ (reference sequence). V was trimmed by 1 base and J by 0 bases, leaving 6 bases between them. The CDR3 contains 15 residues. The CDR3 DNA reads TGTGCCAGCAGCTTAGACCTAGCGAACACCGGGGAGCTGTTTTTT. Residues: CASSLDLANTGELFF.

V usage is TRBV1 and J usage is TRBJ2-5; the table's D call of TRBD1 was not tested on the DNA. TRBV1 has pseudogene status. The CDR3 length is 12 residues. CDR3 coding DNA: TGCACCAGCATGGGACAGCAAGAGACCCAGTACTTC. Its protein is CTSMGQQETQYF.

The chain uses TRBV7-9 and TRBJ2-7; 11 nucleotides agree with TRBD2. The germline V gene has CDR1 SEHNR and CDR2 FQNEAQ (reference sequence). V shed 4 bases and J 5 bases; nucleotides not matched to a gene: 4. The CDR3 is made up of 14 amino acids. CDR3 DNA sequence: TGTGCCAGCAGCTCAGGACTAGCGGGCGACGAGCAGTACTTC. Encoded protein: CASSSGLAGDEQYF.

This clone was observed a few times. V usage is TRBV7-9 and J usage is TRBJ2-1, with D perhaps TRBD2 (6 bases). Germline-derived CDR1 and CDR2 are SEHNR and FQNEAQ (reference sequence). Trimming took off 5 bases at V and 4 bases at J, with 12 bases between the two ends. The CDR3 is 14 amino acids. CDR3 sequence reads: CASSRPGGYNEQFF. The CDR3, as DNA: TGTGCCAGCAGCCGACCCGGGGGTTACAATGAGCAGTTCTTC.

There are a few counts of this clone. The chain links TRBV7-8 to TRBJ1-5, with TRBD1 matching over 10 bases. Unmatched junction bases numbered 10, after V lost 3 bases and J lost 2 bases. Germline V CDR1 and CDR2: SGHVS, FQNEAQ. There are 18 residues in the CDR3. The CDR3 loop is CASSLGTGDWYGNQPQHF. The CDR3 DNA sequence: TGTGCCAGCAGCTTGGGGACAGGGGATTGGTATGGCAATCAGCCCCAGCATTTT.

This rearrangement joins TRBV4-3 to TRBJ2-5; 8 nucleotides match TRBD2. The J call is uncertain, as TRBJ2-7 better fits the DNA end. CDR3 length equals 16 residues. Germline assignment: CDR1 LGHNA and CDR2 YSLEER. The CDR3 protein is CASSLWGRGGADEQYF. As DNA, the CDR3 is TGCGCCAGCAGCCTCTGGGGTCGGGGGGGAGCGGACGAGCAGTACTTC.